The rows below give T cell receptor beta chains drawn from one sample of a study of blood T cell repertoires in COVID-19. The method was immunoSEQ multiplex PCR; TCRdb's version includes in-frame clones alone and lacks a portion of them. The profile covers roughly 41,000 clones, with 80% to 90% appearing a single time and roughly 14% taken by the ten largest. Sequencing was done on a sample of peripheral blood. Every receptor here comes from a human donor in a cohort sampled during active COVID-19. The donor label of this sample is uncertain. The conserved cysteine and the conserved F or W are not part of the CDR3 here.

len: 11; v_gene: TRBV14; CDR3aa: ASSPTYYDGYT
len: 10; v_gene: TRBV29-1; CDR3aa: SGESNTGELF
len: 14; v_gene: TRBV6-2/TRBV6-3; CDR3aa: ASSYGGLGSYNEQF
len: 13; v_gene: TRBV4-1; CDR3aa: ASSQPRTGSYEQY
len: 12; v_gene: TRBV11-2; CDR3aa: ASSNEAVGNTIY
len: 14; v_gene: TRBV4-1; CDR3aa: ASSHFSTGGYTEAF
len: 11; v_gene: TRBV5-1; CDR3aa: ASLGQGNTEAF
len: 13; v_gene: TRBV19; CDR3aa: ASSMRQLNTGELF
len: 10; v_gene: TRBV10-2; CDR3aa: ASSDNNYGYT
len: 14; v_gene: TRBV19; CDR3aa: ASSTGGATTNEKLF
len: 12; v_gene: TRBV5-1; CDR3aa: ASSLWTVDNEQF
len: 14; v_gene: TRBV2; CDR3aa: ASSDWTASNTGELF
len: 14; v_gene: TRBV5-4; CDR3aa: ASSFPPGQSSGEQF
len: 12; v_gene: TRBV19; CDR3aa: ASSALAGVNEQF
len: 17; v_gene: TRBV7-3; CDR3aa: ASSSSFRGQRWVEDTQY
len: 11; v_gene: TRBV19; CDR3aa: ATPGPLRYGYT
len: 13; v_gene: TRBV11-2; CDR3aa: ASSSGGSSYNEQF
len: 14; v_gene: TRBV7-6; CDR3aa: ASSPVGSGVQETQY
len: 11; v_gene: TRBV7-2; CDR3aa: ASSLRLRDTQY
len: 12; v_gene: TRBV18; CDR3aa: ASSHSSNNEKLF
len: 9; v_gene: TRBV2; CDR3aa: ASRGGETQY
len: 10; v_gene: TRBV10-3; CDR3aa: ANGQAPETQY
len: 12; v_gene: TRBV18; CDR3aa: ASSPRTGGNEQY
len: 11; v_gene: TRBV7-2; CDR3aa: ASSFGPTDTQY
len: 12; v_gene: TRBV4-1; CDR3aa: ASSQVDFQETQY